The clone carrying this T cell receptor (beta chain) showed up many times. Antigen specificity is unknown. This sample is part of a study of HIV-infected patients and healthy controls. Whole-study context: Early therapy brought no consistent CD8 count shift, though the CD4:CD8 ratio rose a little. The study's findings and limits: Significantly higher mean Gini indices appeared in HIV-infected repertoires, possibly reflecting oligoclonality.

450 to 600 ng RNA was reverse transcribed with alpha and beta constant-region primers. Using multiplexing indices, alpha and beta chain libraries were generated apart by chain-specific third strand synthesis. Two random hexamers, added before amplification and joined, formed each molecule's 12-nucleotide barcode. Via MiXCR, TCRdb re-called the 5' RACE reads, giving one row per CDR3 protein. The data show about 12,000 distinct CDR3 sequences, 9.3% seen once. All unsorted peripheral T cells were captured because whole blood was used without fractionation. The CDR3 sequence is 16 residues long. V lost 0 bases to trimming and J lost 7 bases, with 13 bases between them. From germline, CDR1 is MNHEY and CDR2 SVGEGT.

This receptor was obtained from an adult with HIV infection. The donor label of this sample is uncertain. The sample in question was blood, obtained before antiretroviral therapy. The rearrangement links TRBV6-2 or TRBV6-3 to TRBJ1-6; perhaps TRBD1 as D (5 bases). Here the CDR3 DNA reads TGTGCCAGCAGTTACTCGACGTGGACATCGAATTCACCCCTCCACTTT. This encodes CASSYSTWTSNSPLHF.